This T cell receptor beta chain is from a study of regulatory T cells in long-lasting Graves disease (dated by TCRdb to 2020 to 2022). For the wider study: Newly diagnosed Graves' disease patients had taken antithyroid drugs for less than 3 months. Peripheral blood TCR sequencing and RNA sequencing compared persistent Graves' disease patients with newly diagnosed Graves' disease patients. The study was conducted in China and was registered as a clinical trial. A total of 35 or so samples were covered by TCR sequencing, comprising around 13 persistent and around 20 newly diagnosed Graves' disease patients. Overall study results and their limits: Compared with newly diagnosed patients, patients with persistent Graves' disease had lower TCR Shannon entropy and fewer highly expanded clones, which suggests clonal expansion. More public clonotypes were shared among persistent patients (2,741) than among newly diagnosed patients (966). Because the primary lesion, thyroid tissue, could not be accessed, the study looked at peripheral blood alone. TRBV28, TRBJ1-2 and TRBJ2-5 were preferentially used in persistent disease, while TRBV20-1 and TRBJ2-1 were favored in newly diagnosed disease. Only the TCR beta chain was sequenced and analyzed. The small sample size was acknowledged by the authors as a limitation that may reduce accuracy.

Receptor libraries were prepared by multiplex PCR. Data came from an Illumina HiSeq 4000. iRepertoire HTBI primers and Arm-PCR amplification of CDR3 regions were used to construct TCR beta libraries. Before sequencing, the PCR products underwent gel purification. The study's processing was this. Gene usage analysis of CDR3 amino acid clonotypes used the roughly 60 TRBV and 11 to 15 TRBJ segments found across samples. COPE and FqMerger were used to merge filtered high-quality paired reads into contigs. BLAST was used to align contigs to IMGT TRBV, TRBD and TRBJ reference genes, and CDR3 was defined according to IMGT. Any clonotype with a frequency above 0.1% was classified as a highly expanded clone. Shannon entropy served as the measure of repertoire diversity, while the Gini coefficient captured V-J evenness. Clonotypes shared by more than one individual were considered public. TCRdb reworked the public reads: Q25 trimming with fastp, MiXCR clone assembly, productive beta chains retained. Each entry is one CDR3 protein sequence, shown with its most common DNA and genes. It is TCRdb's table, rather than the study itself, that gives the V and J calls and clone size. Here the sample has a few hundred thousand distinct CDR3 sequences; around a sixth occur a single time. The ten largest clones represent around 15% of the sample.

The intended sense of this specimen's time point label: newly diagnosed GD, antithyroid drugs for less than 3 months. For both TCR sequencing and RNA sequencing, RNA was extracted from PBMCs using TRIzol. The diagnosis of Graves' disease followed American Thyroid Association guidelines. The patients came from an endocrinology department in Xi'an, China. From each patient, nine milliliters of peripheral blood was collected into an EDTA anticoagulant tube. Ficoll Paque Plus density gradient separation was used to isolate PBMCs, and no further T cell sorting was done. An Agilent 2100 Bioanalyzer and agarose gel were used to assess RNA quality, and a NanoDrop 2000 was used to measure RNA concentration. The CDR3 runs 15 residues from the cysteine to the phenylalanine. CDR3 DNA only is kept here, 45 bases in frame from base 1. Trimming removed 0 bases from V and 3 bases from J, leaving 12 bases between the germline ends. The germline V gene gives CDR1 as SGHRS and CDR2 as YFSETQ.

This clonotype showed up many times. Its antigen target is currently unknown. It has no much larger one-base neighbor in the sample; base qualities were not kept. These records were also assigned to another study, of T cells in Graves' hyperthyroidism and ophthalmopathy. From that second study: Stable Graves' hyperthyroidism was defined as no progression to ophthalmopathy during 18 months of follow-up. Hyperthyroidism patients were aged 18 to 65 years and newly diagnosed, with disease duration of less than 2 months. Any patient with an uncontrolled infection, another autoimmune disease, pregnancy or lactation was excluded. Diagnoses were based on clinical symptoms, serum thyroxine and TRAb, thyroid ultrasound and orbital computed tomography. A first-round RT-PCR of the TCR CDR3 used the HTBI primer set with the Qiagen OneStep RT-PCR kit. Most expanded thyroid clonotypes (frequency above 0.001) were also detected in blood, suggesting blood repertoires may reflect thyroid immune responses. A model built on a 13 V-J signature distinguished ophthalmopathy from stable hyperthyroidism, reaching roughly 88% sensitivity and around 81% specificity in cross-validation and 80%/75% in testing. During validation, the model predicted progression to ophthalmopathy a median of approximately 6 months ahead of onset, with around 65% sensitivity and more than 72% specificity. To identify distinguishing TCR V-J signatures, a discovery cohort of roughly 100 patients was used, comprising 43 with Graves' ophthalmopathy and 57 with stable Graves' hyperthyroidism. Prospective prediction of ophthalmopathy was tested in an independent validation cohort consisting of 18 hyperthyroidism patients and over 15 patients who later progressed to ophthalmopathy. The 75 to 100 discovery patients were divided at random into training and test sets in a 7:3 ratio. Thyroid tissue and blood T-cell repertoires from six Graves' hyperthyroidism patients were also compared in the study. Once sampling was done, hyperthyroidism patients were given methimazole at a starting dose of 30 mg daily, whereas ophthalmopathy patients were given high-dose intravenous methylprednisolone. The libraries were constructed in a second round of multiplex PCR and then size-selected and purified. Paired-end sequencing of the libraries was performed with 100 bp reads on an Illumina HiSeq2000. SOAPnuke was used to process the raw data, with reads discarded if the reads contained adapters or uncalled bases, had a mean Phred below 15, or lacked an exact constant-primer or identifier match. COPE v1.2.5 was used to merge the high-quality paired reads, and each unique nucleotide sequence was defined as a clonotype. MiTCR v1.1 was used to align the clonotypes against IMGT TRBV, TRBD and TRBJ reference segments. Analysis was restricted to V-J combinations with a frequency above 0.0001, which covered over 98% of repertoires. A TCS score was defined as the ratio of F50 (clonal expansion) to E x V (chaos), with BLOSUM62-based TCRdist applied between CDR3 peptides within each V-J. Welch's t-statistics and random forest reduced fewer than 600 V-J features to 13, which were used in a naive Bayes classifier (R e1071). No statistical method was used to fix the sample size in advance, and group allocation was not hidden from the investigators. The paper reports TCR Vbeta CDR3 sequencing of over 130 peripheral blood samples: under 45 ophthalmopathy, under 85 hyperthyroidism and approximately 17 progressor patients.

The chain is encoded by TRBV5-1 joined to TRBJ1-1, with TRBD1 perhaps the D gene, on 5 matching bases. The sequencing here drew on peripheral blood mononuclear cells (PBMCs), taken at new diagnosis, from a patient treated with antithyroid drugs. This TCR was recovered from a woman in her twenties or thirties with Graves disease. Donor details come from another sample of the same person, matched by shared clones. The nucleotide sequence reads as follows: TGCGCCAGCAGCTTGGTGCAGGGAAGATACACTGAAGCTTTCTTT. Translation gives CASSLVQGRYTEAFF.